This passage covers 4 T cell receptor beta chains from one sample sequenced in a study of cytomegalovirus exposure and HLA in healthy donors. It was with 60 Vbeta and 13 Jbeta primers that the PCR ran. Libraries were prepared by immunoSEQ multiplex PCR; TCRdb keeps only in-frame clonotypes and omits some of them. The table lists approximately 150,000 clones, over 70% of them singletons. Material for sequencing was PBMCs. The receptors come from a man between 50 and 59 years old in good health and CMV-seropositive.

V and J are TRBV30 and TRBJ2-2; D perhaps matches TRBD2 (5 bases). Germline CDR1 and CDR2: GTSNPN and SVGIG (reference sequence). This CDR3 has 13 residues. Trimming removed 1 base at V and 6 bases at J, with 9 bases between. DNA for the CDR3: TGTGCCTGGAGTGCCGGGGTTCCCGGGGAGCTGTTTTTT. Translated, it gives CAWSAGVPGELFF.

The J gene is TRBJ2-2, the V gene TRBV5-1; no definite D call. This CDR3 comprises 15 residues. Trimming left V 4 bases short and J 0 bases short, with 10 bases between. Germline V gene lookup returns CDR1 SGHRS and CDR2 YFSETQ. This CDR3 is CASSPTGTNTGELFF. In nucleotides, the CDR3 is TGCGCCAGCAGCCCGACTGGAACGAACACCGGGGAGCTGTTTTTT.

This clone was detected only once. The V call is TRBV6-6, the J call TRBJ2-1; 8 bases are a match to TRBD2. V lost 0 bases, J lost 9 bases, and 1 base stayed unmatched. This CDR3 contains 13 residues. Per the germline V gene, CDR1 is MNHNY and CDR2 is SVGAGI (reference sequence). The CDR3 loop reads CASSYSGGGEQFF. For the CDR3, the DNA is TGTGCCAGCAGTTACTCCGGGGGGGGTGAGCAGTTCTTC.

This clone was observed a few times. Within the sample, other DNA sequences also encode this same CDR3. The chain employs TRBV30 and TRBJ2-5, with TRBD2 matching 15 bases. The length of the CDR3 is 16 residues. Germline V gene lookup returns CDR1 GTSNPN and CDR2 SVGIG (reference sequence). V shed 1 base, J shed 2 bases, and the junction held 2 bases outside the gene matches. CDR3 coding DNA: TGTGCCTGGAGTGCGGGACTAGCGGGGGGTCAAGAGACCCAGTACTTC. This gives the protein CAWSAGLAGGQETQYF.